The next 2 T cell receptor beta chains were all read from a single sample in a study of regulatory T cells in long-lasting Graves disease. With iRepertoire HTBI primers and Arm-PCR of CDR3 regions, TCR beta libraries were built. TCRdb re-called the multiplex PCR reads through MiXCR, storing one row per CDR3 protein. The sample lists about 470,000 distinct CDR3 sequences; under 15% were seen once. The time point: newly diagnosed GD, antithyroid drugs for less than 3 months. With RNA extracted from PBMCs as input, the TCR library was made. These sequences were also reported in another study, on T cells in Graves' hyperthyroidism and ophthalmopathy.

Sample: peripheral blood mononuclear cells (PBMCs), taken at new diagnosis, from a patient treated with antithyroid drugs. All receptors derive from a woman aged 25 to 39 with Graves disease.

This clonotype was observed many times. The CDR3 protein is CATSDALGRREGHGNEQFF. CDR3 bases: TGTGCCACCAGTGATGCGCTAGGACGGCGGGAGGGCCATGGGAATGAGCAGTTCTTC. The chain recombines TRBV24-1 with TRBJ2-1, with 9 bases that match TRBD2. CDR1 and CDR2 from the germline V gene are KGHDR and SFDVKD. Germline trimming cut 3 bases from V and 7 bases from J; bases unmatched to any gene: 18. This CDR3 region has 19 residues.

This chain links TRBV18 with TRBJ2-5; D is perhaps TRBD2 (5 bases). V lost 3 bases, J lost 4 bases, and 18 bases lay in between. The CDR3 covers 16 residues. The germline gives CDR1 KGHSH, CDR2 LQKENI. DNA of the CDR3: TGTGCCAGCTCACCCCTTCGACGGGGTCGGGGAGAGACCCAGTACTTC. Encoded protein: CASSPLRRGRGETQYF.